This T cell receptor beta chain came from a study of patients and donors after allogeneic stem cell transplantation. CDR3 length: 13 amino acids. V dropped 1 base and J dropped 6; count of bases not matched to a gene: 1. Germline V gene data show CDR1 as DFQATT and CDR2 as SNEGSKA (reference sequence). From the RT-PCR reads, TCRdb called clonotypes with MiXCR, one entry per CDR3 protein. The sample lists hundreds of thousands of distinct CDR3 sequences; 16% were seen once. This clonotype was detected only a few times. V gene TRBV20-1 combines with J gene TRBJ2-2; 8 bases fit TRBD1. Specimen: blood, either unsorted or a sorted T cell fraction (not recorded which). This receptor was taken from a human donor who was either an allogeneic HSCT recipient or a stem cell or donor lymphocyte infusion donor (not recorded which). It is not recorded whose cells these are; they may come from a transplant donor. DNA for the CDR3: TGCAGTGCTAGAGTACAGGGGGCCGGGGAGCTGTTTTTT. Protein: CSARVQGAGELFF.